This is a list of T cell receptor beta chains from one sample in a study of shared clonotypes between healthy human individuals. The table came from immunoSEQ multiplex PCR; TCRdb's copy has only in-frame clones and leaves some out. The profile shows about 100,000 clones, about 66% of them singletons. The sequencing sample was made of memory CD8+ T cells sorted from blood. The receptors shown here come from a woman aged 25 to 39 in good health. Each CDR3 is given with its conserved first and last residue. A D gene is named only where the DNA matches it firmly. Some rows mark clone size as missing; the rest say once, few, many or name a class of expanded clone.

v_call: TRBV6-5; j_call: TRBJ2-1; clone_size: many; d_call: TRBD2; cdr3_aa: CASSYWLAGRIREQFF; cdr3_nt: TGTGCCAGCAGTTACTGGCTAGCGGGCAGGATCCGAGAACAGTTCTTC
v_call: TRBV29-1; j_call: TRBJ2-2; clone_size: .; d_call: TRBD2; cdr3_aa: CSVATSGINTGELFF; cdr3_nt: TGCAGCGTTGCCACTAGCGGAATTAACACCGGGGAGCTGTTTTTT
v_call: TRBV10-1; j_call: TRBJ2-1; clone_size: .; d_call: .; cdr3_aa: CASSDSYNEQFF; cdr3_nt: TGCGCCAGTTCGGACAGCTACAATGAGCAGTTCTTC
v_call: TRBV10-3; j_call: TRBJ1-1; clone_size: .; d_call: .; cdr3_aa: CAISDGNPNTEAFF; cdr3_nt: TGTGCCATCAGTGACGGGAATCCGAACACTGAAGCTTTCTTT
v_call: TRBV6-1; j_call: TRBJ2-7; clone_size: many; d_call: TRBD2; cdr3_aa: CASSETSGSSYEQYF; cdr3_nt: TGTGCCAGCAGTGAGACTAGCGGGAGCTCCTACGAGCAGTACTTC
v_call: TRBV5-1; j_call: TRBJ2-7; clone_size: few; d_call: TRBD1; cdr3_aa: CASSWWTGWGEQYF; cdr3_nt: TGCGCCAGCAGCTGGTGGACAGGTTGGGGCGAGCAGTACTTC
v_call: TRBV7-2; j_call: TRBJ2-7; clone_size: .; d_call: .; cdr3_aa: CASSSGTVAYEQYF; cdr3_nt: TGTGCCAGCAGCTCGGGGACGGTGGCCTACGAGCAGTACTTC
v_call: TRBV18; j_call: TRBJ2-7; clone_size: .; d_call: TRBD2; cdr3_aa: CASSPGLAGVYEQYF; cdr3_nt: TGTGCCAGCTCACCGGGACTAGCGGGAGTATACGAGCAGTACTTC
v_call: TRBV7-6; j_call: TRBJ2-7; clone_size: .; d_call: .; cdr3_aa: CASSLVTGGYEQYF; cdr3_nt: TGTGCCAGCAGCTTAGTGACAGGAGGCTACGAGCAGTACTTC
v_call: TRBV28; j_call: TRBJ1-1; clone_size: .; d_call: TRBD1; cdr3_aa: CASSLSGGQTEAFF; cdr3_nt: TGTGCCAGCAGTTTATCAGGGGGCCAGACTGAAGCTTTCTTT
v_call: TRBV7-9; j_call: TRBJ2-1; clone_size: .; d_call: TRBD2; cdr3_aa: CASGSRLAGGPNEQFF; cdr3_nt: TGTGCCAGCGGATCTAGACTGGCGGGAGGCCCCAATGAGCAGTTCTTC
v_call: TRBV25-1; j_call: TRBJ2-7; clone_size: few; d_call: TRBD1; cdr3_aa: CASSRDDRVYYEQYF; cdr3_nt: TGTGCCAGCAGCCGAGACGACAGGGTTTATTACGAGCAGTACTTC
v_call: TRBV6-5; j_call: TRBJ2-7; clone_size: .; d_call: TRBD1; cdr3_aa: CASSYPTGTEDYEQYF; cdr3_nt: TGTGCCAGCAGTTACCCGACCGGGACAGAGGATTACGAGCAGTACTTC
v_call: TRBV7-3; j_call: TRBJ2-3; clone_size: .; d_call: TRBD2; cdr3_aa: CASSSATSGRAQFTDTQYF; cdr3_nt: TGTGCCAGCAGCTCAGCCACTAGCGGGAGGGCCCAATTCACAGATACGCAGTATTTT
v_call: TRBV6-5; j_call: TRBJ2-2; clone_size: many; d_call: .; cdr3_aa: CASKVRRNTGELFF; cdr3_nt: TGTGCCAGCAAGGTTCGGCGGAACACCGGGGAGCTGTTTTTT
v_call: TRBV13; j_call: TRBJ2-3; clone_size: .; d_call: .; cdr3_aa: CASSVRGAKLRTQYF; cdr3_nt: TGTGCCAGCAGCGTAAGGGGGGCTAAGCTCCGTACGCAGTATTTT
v_call: TRBV9; j_call: TRBJ2-5; clone_size: many; d_call: .; cdr3_aa: CASSFGGVVGGGETQYF; cdr3_nt: TGTGCCAGCAGCTTTGGTGGTGTAGTGGGAGGTGGAGAGACCCAGTACTTC
v_call: TRBV5-6; j_call: TRBJ1-2; clone_size: many; d_call: .; cdr3_aa: CASSLQRANYGYTF; cdr3_nt: TGTGCCAGCAGTCTTCAGCGCGCTAACTATGGCTACACCTTC
v_call: TRBV19; j_call: TRBJ1-4; clone_size: few; d_call: TRBD1; cdr3_aa: CASSINSRQGREKLFF; cdr3_nt: TGTGCCAGTAGTATAAATAGCCGACAGGGGAGAGAAAAACTGTTTTTT
v_call: TRBV5-6; j_call: TRBJ1-2; clone_size: .; d_call: .; cdr3_aa: CASSYGRGEDYGYTF; cdr3_nt: TGTGCCAGCAGCTATGGACGGGGGGAGGACTATGGCTACACCTTC
v_call: TRBV18; j_call: TRBJ2-2; clone_size: few; d_call: .; cdr3_aa: CASSPGDANTGELFF; cdr3_nt: TGTGCCAGCTCACCAGGAGACGCGAACACCGGGGAGCTGTTTTTT
v_call: TRBV6-4; j_call: TRBJ2-1; clone_size: once; d_call: TRBD1; cdr3_aa: CATALTGEYNEQFF; cdr3_nt: TGTGCCACCGCCTTGACAGGGGAGTACAATGAGCAGTTCTTC
v_call: TRBV2; j_call: TRBJ1-2; clone_size: .; d_call: TRBD1; cdr3_aa: CATPTGDYGYTF; cdr3_nt: TGTGCCACCCCCACAGGGGACTATGGCTACACCTTC
v_call: TRBV5-6; j_call: TRBJ1-1; clone_size: .; d_call: .; cdr3_aa: CASSSRQENTEAFF; cdr3_nt: TGTGCCAGCAGCTCCCGTCAGGAGAACACTGAAGCTTTCTTT
v_call: TRBV9; j_call: TRBJ1-1; clone_size: .; d_call: TRBD1; cdr3_aa: CASSAGTGGAQGAFF; cdr3_nt: TGTGCCAGCAGCGCCGGGACAGGGGGCGCGCAGGGGGCTTTCTTT
v_call: TRBV7-9; j_call: TRBJ2-5; clone_size: .; d_call: .; cdr3_aa: CASSWTETQYF; cdr3_nt: TGTGCCAGCAGCTGGACCGAGACCCAGTACTTC
v_call: TRBV7-8; j_call: TRBJ1-2; clone_size: .; d_call: .; cdr3_aa: CASSLVGQHGYTF; cdr3_nt: TGTGCCAGCAGCTTAGTGGGGCAGCATGGCTACACCTTC
v_call: TRBV27; j_call: TRBJ2-3; clone_size: .; d_call: TRBD1; cdr3_aa: CASSILTGGSDTQYF; cdr3_nt: TGTGCCAGCAGTATTCTGACAGGGGGATCAGATACGCAGTATTTT
v_call: TRBV20-1; j_call: TRBJ2-1; clone_size: few; d_call: .; cdr3_aa: CSAEVQGEQFF; cdr3_nt: TGCAGTGCGGAGGTACAAGGTGAGCAGTTCTTC
v_call: TRBV15; j_call: TRBJ1-1; clone_size: .; d_call: .; cdr3_aa: CATSRDVNTEAFF; cdr3_nt: TGTGCCACCAGCAGAGATGTGAACACTGAAGCTTTCTTT
v_call: TRBV6-5; j_call: TRBJ2-3; clone_size: .; d_call: .; cdr3_aa: CASRRTTATDTQYF; cdr3_nt: TGTGCCAGCAGAAGGACCACTGCCACAGATACGCAGTATTTT
v_call: TRBV7-9; j_call: TRBJ2-1; clone_size: few; d_call: TRBD2; cdr3_aa: CASSPRGGSEYNEQFF; cdr3_nt: TGTGCCAGCAGCCCCCGCGGCGGGAGTGAATACAATGAGCAGTTCTTC
v_call: TRBV19; j_call: TRBJ2-1; clone_size: .; d_call: .; cdr3_aa: CASSPKAVGVNEQFF; cdr3_nt: TGTGCCAGTAGTCCCAAAGCTGTGGGGGTCAATGAGCAGTTCTTC
v_call: TRBV4-1; j_call: TRBJ1-1; clone_size: .; d_call: TRBD1; cdr3_aa: CASSAQQGEFTEAFF; cdr3_nt: TGCGCCAGCAGCGCACAACAGGGGGAATTCACTGAAGCTTTCTTT
v_call: TRBV6-4; j_call: TRBJ1-5; clone_size: few; d_call: .; cdr3_aa: CASSVGSNQPQHF; cdr3_nt: TGTGCCAGCAGTGTGGGAAGCAATCAGCCCCAGCATTTT
v_call: TRBV4-1; j_call: TRBJ2-7; clone_size: .; d_call: TRBD1; cdr3_aa: CASSQRTGAVSEQYF; cdr3_nt: TGCGCCAGCAGCCAAAGGACAGGGGCGGTGAGCGAGCAGTACTTC
v_call: TRBV5-1; j_call: TRBJ1-5; clone_size: .; d_call: TRBD1; cdr3_aa: CASSFGTGGQPQHF; cdr3_nt: TGCGCCAGCAGCTTCGGGACAGGGGGTCAGCCCCAGCATTTT
v_call: TRBV11-2; j_call: TRBJ2-7; clone_size: .; d_call: .; cdr3_aa: CASSAIRTAYEQYF; cdr3_nt: TGTGCCAGCAGCGCGATCCGGACGGCCTACGAGCAGTACTTC
v_call: TRBV6-4; j_call: TRBJ2-3; clone_size: .; d_call: .; cdr3_aa: CASSLQGTTDTQYF; cdr3_nt: TGTGCCAGCAGCCTACAGGGTACTACAGATACGCAGTATTTT
v_call: TRBV27; j_call: TRBJ1-2; clone_size: .; d_call: .; cdr3_aa: CASSLRPGLGYTF; cdr3_nt: TGTGCCAGCAGTTTACGGCCAGGTCTAGGCTACACCTTC
v_call: TRBV6-6; j_call: TRBJ2-7; clone_size: .; d_call: .; cdr3_aa: CASSYMAGEQYF; cdr3_nt: TGTGCCAGCAGTTACATGGCGGGCGAGCAGTACTTC